The following is a T cell receptor beta chain sequence with its context. The antigen is unknown. These data originate in a study of blood T cells in healthy people across ages. Points from the study as a whole: Strong correlation existed between TCR beta diversity and naive T cell percentage. While age rose, TCR beta diversity per million T cells dropped in a roughly linear way. The unknown donor CMV status may have confounded expanded clonotype changes.

Peripheral blood samples of 9.5 to 10 milliliters were drawn from each donor. The V end was cut by 0 bases, the J end by 11 bases, with 19 bases between. Germline assignment: CDR1 SQVTM and CDR2 ANQGSEA. This CDR3 has 14 residues. A J-beta primer mix and a sample-barcoded 5' primer were used in a second PCR of about 7 to 11 cycles. TCRdb reprocessed the 5' RACE reads via MiXCR and lists one record per CDR3 protein. The sample carries about 1.4 million distinct CDR3 sequences, approximately 59% recorded once. The sequence was collected from a man aged 18 to 35 in good health. The chain employs TRBV29-1 and TRBJ1-2; D might be TRBD1 (6 bases). Source material: blood. CDR3 protein: CSVEDWRQGTFYTF. CDR3 nucleotides: TGCAGCGTTGAAGATTGGCGGCAGGGGACTTTTTACACCTTC.